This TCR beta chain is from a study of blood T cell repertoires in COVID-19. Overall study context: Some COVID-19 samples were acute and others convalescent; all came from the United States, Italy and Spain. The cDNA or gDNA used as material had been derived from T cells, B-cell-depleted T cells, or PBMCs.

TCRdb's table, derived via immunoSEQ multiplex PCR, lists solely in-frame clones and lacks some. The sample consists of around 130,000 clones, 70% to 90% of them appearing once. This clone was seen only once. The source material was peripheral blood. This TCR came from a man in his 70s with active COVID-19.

The CDR3 reads CASTLSGASSPLHF. The CDR3 DNA reads as TGTGCCAGCACCCTTTCAGGGGCTAGTTCACCCCTCCACTTT. The V call is TRBV7-9, the J call TRBJ1-6, with TRBD1 as a possible D gene (6 bases). The germline CDR1 and CDR2 sequences are SEHNR and FQNEAQ (reference sequence). The V gene lost 7 bases and the J gene lost 9 bases, with 16 bases spanning the gap. CDR3 length: 14 amino acids.